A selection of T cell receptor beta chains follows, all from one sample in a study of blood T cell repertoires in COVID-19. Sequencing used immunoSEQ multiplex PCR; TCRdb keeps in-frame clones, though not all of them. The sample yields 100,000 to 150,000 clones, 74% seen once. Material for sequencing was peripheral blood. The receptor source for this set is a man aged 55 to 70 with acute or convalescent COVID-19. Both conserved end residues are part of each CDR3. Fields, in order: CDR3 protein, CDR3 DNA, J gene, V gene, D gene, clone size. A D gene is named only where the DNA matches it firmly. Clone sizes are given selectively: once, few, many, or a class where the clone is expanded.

CDR3: CASSPLLYGELFF
DNA: TGTGCCAGCAGCCCCCTCTTATACGGGGAGCTGTTTTTT
J: TRBJ2-2
V: TRBV7-6
D: NA
size: few

CDR3: CASSYGFGTGSSPLHF
DNA: TGTGCCAGCAGTTACGGGTTCGGGACAGGGAGTTCACCCCTCCACTTT
J: TRBJ1-6
V: TRBV6-5
D: TRBD1
size: NA

CDR3: CATSRYGNSGYTF
DNA: TGTGCCACCAGCAGATACGGAAATAGCGGCTACACCTTC
J: TRBJ1-2
V: TRBV15
D: NA
size: NA

CDR3: CASIYAPAIPAQHF
DNA: TGTGCCAGCATCTACGCCCCCGCCATCCCCGCCCAGCATTTT
J: TRBJ1-5
V: TRBV6-4
D: NA
size: NA

CDR3: CASSTGTAEETQYF
DNA: TGTGCCAGCAGCACAGGGACAGCGGAAGAGACCCAGTACTTC
J: TRBJ2-5
V: TRBV7-9
D: TRBD1
size: NA

CDR3: CASCQERAPDTQYF
DNA: TGCGCCAGCTGCCAGGAGAGGGCCCCAGATACGCAGTATTTT
J: TRBJ2-3
V: TRBV5-1
D: NA
size: NA

CDR3: CASSLSIGGSYNEQFF
DNA: TGTGCCAGCAGTTTATCGATAGGAGGCTCCTACAATGAGCAGTTCTTC
J: TRBJ2-1
V: TRBV27
D: NA
size: NA

CDR3: CAITAGTGGGYGYTF
DNA: TGTGCCATCACCGCCGGGACAGGGGGAGGCTATGGCTACACCTTC
J: TRBJ1-2
V: TRBV10-3
D: TRBD1
size: NA

CDR3: CASSEGTPNQPQHF
DNA: TGTGCCAGCAGTGAAGGGACTCCCAATCAGCCCCAGCATTTT
J: TRBJ1-5
V: TRBV2
D: NA
size: NA

CDR3: CASSIPRTSGEYEQYF
DNA: TGTGCCAGCAGCATACCCAGGACTAGCGGGGAGTACGAGCAGTACTTC
J: TRBJ2-7
V: TRBV11-3
D: TRBD2
size: NA

CDR3: CASSVGGGNTGELFF
DNA: TGTGCCAGCAGCGTAGGAGGGGGGAACACCGGGGAGCTGTTTTTT
J: TRBJ2-2
V: TRBV9
D: NA
size: NA

CDR3: CASSRNWRGGNEQFF
DNA: TGTGCCAGCAGCCGTAATTGGAGGGGAGGCAATGAGCAGTTCTTC
J: TRBJ2-1
V: TRBV11-3
D: NA
size: NA

CDR3: CASSDNSPLHF
DNA: TGTGCCAGCAGTGACAACTCACCCCTCCACTTT
J: TRBJ1-6
V: TRBV3-1/TRBV3-2
D: NA
size: NA

CDR3: CASSLETGGNVVNEQFF
DNA: TGCGCCAGCAGCTTGGAGACAGGGGGAAATGTAGTGAATGAGCAGTTCTTC
J: TRBJ2-1
V: TRBV5-1
D: TRBD1
size: NA

CDR3: CASRQTRLAGFEQYF
DNA: TGTGCCAGCAGACAGACCAGACTAGCGGGGTTCGAGCAGTACTTC
J: TRBJ2-7
V: TRBV11-2
D: TRBD2
size: few

CDR3: CASSFAVAGDRRDTQYF
DNA: TGTGCCAGCAGCTTTGCAGTAGCGGGAGATCGGAGAGATACGCAGTATTTT
J: TRBJ2-3
V: TRBV5-6
D: TRBD2
size: NA